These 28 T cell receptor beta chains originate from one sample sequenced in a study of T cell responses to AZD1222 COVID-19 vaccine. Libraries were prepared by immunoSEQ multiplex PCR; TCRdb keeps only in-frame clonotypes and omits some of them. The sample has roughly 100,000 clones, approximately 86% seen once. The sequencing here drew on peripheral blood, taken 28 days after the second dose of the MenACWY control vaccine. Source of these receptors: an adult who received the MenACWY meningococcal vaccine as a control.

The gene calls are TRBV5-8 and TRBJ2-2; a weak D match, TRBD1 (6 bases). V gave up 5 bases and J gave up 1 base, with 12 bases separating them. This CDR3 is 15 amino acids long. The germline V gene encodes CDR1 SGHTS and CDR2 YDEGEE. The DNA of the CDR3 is TGTGCCAGCAGTTTCCAGGGGAGGAACACCGGGGAGCTGTTTTTT. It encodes CASSFQGRNTGELFF.

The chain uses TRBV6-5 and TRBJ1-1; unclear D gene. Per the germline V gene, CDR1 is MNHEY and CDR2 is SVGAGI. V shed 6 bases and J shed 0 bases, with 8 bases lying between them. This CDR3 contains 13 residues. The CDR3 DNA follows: TGTGCCAGCAGCTTACAGATGAACACTGAAGCTTTCTTT. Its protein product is CASSLQMNTEAFF.

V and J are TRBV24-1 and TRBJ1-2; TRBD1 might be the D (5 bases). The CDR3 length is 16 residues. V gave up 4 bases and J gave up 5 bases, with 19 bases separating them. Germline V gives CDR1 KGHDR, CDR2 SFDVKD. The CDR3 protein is CATSETPGQRLYGYTF. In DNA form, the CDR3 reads TGTGCCACCAGTGAGACCCCGGGGCAGCGCCTTTATGGCTACACCTTC.

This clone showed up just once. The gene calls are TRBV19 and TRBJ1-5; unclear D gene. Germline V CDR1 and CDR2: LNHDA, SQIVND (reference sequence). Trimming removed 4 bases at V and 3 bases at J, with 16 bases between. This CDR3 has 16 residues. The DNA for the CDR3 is TGTGCCAGTAGTACCCTGGAAGGGAAGAACAATCAGCCCCAGCATTTT. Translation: CASSTLEGKNNQPQHF.

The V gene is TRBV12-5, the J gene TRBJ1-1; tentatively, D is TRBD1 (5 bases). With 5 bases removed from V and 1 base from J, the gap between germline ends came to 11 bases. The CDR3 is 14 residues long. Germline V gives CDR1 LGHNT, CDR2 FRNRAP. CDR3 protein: CASGHSDKNTEAFF. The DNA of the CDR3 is TGTGCTAGTGGTCACTCGGACAAGAACACTGAAGCTTTCTTT.

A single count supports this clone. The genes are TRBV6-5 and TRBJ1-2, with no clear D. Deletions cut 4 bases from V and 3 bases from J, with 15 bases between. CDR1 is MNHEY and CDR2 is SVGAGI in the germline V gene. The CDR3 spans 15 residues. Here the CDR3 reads CASSSSIVTDYGYTF. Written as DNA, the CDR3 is TGTGCCAGCAGTTCCTCTATAGTGACTGACTATGGCTACACCTTC.

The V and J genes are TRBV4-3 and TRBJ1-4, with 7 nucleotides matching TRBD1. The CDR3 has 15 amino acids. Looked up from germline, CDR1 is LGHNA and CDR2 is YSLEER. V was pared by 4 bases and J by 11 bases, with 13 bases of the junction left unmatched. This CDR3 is CASSPSTGSFEKLFF. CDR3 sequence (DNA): TGCGCCAGCAGCCCGTCGACAGGGTCCTTCGAGAAACTGTTTTTT.

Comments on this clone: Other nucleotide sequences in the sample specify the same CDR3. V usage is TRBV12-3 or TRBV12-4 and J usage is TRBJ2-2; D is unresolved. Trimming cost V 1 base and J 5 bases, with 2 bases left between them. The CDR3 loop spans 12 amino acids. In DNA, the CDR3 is TGTGCCAGCAGTTTAGGGACCGGGGAGCTGTTTTTT. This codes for CASSLGTGELFF.

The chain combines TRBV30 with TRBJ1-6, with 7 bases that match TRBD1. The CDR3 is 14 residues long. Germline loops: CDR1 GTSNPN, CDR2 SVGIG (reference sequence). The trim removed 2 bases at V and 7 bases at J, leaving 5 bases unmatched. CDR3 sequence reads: CAWSSGTANSPLHF. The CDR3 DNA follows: TGTGCCTGGAGTTCCGGGACAGCGAATTCACCCCTCCACTTT.

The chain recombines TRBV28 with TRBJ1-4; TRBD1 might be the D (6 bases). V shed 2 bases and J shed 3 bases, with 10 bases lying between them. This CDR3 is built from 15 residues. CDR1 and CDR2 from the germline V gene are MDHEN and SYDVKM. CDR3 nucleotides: TGTGCCAGCAGTTTAAGGGGGGCGGCTAATGAAAAACTGTTTTTT. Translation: CASSLRGAANEKLFF.

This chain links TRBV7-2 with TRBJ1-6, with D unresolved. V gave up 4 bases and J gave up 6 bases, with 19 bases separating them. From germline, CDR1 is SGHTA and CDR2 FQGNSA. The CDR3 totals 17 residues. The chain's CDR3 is CASSSAPPGYSNSPLHF. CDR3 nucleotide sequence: TGTGCCAGCAGCTCCGCCCCTCCGGGGTACAGTAATTCACCCCTCCACTTT.

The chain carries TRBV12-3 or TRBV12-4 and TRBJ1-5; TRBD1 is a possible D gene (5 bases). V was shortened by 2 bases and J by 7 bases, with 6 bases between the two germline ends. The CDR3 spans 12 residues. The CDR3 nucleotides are TGTGCCAGCAGTTTACGGGGCCAGCCCCAGCATTTT. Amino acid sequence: CASSLRGQPQHF.

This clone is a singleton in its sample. CDR3 coding DNA: TGCGCCAGCAGCCTGTCGACGGATAACTATGGCTACACCTTC. Protein product: CASSLSTDNYGYTF. The V gene is TRBV5-1, the J gene TRBJ1-2; D call uncertain. The CDR3 covers 14 residues. The germline CDR1 and CDR2 sequences are SGHRS and YFSETQ. V lost 4 bases and J 1 base, leaving 11 bases between the germline ends.

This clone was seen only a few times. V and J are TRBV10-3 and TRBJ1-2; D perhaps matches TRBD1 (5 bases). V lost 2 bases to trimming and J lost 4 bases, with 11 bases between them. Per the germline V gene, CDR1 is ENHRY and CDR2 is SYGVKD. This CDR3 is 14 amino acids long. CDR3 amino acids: CAISETGKPYGYTF. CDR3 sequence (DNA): TGTGCCATCAGTGAGACAGGAAAGCCCTATGGCTACACCTTC.

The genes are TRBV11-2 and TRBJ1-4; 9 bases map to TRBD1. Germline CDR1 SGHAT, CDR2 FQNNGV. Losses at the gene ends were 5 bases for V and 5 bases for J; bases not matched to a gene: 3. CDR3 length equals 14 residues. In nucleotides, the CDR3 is TGTGCCAGCAGCCCGACAGGGGGGAATGAAAAACTGTTTTTT. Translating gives CASSPTGGNEKLFF.

The CDR3 DNA sequence: TGCGCCAGCAGCATAGGGACTAGCGCAGATACGCAGTATTTT. Protein: CASSIGTSADTQYF. The genes are TRBV5-1 and TRBJ2-3, with 10 bases that match TRBD2. The CDR3 extends over 14 amino acids. CDR1 and CDR2 from the germline V gene are SGHRS and YFSETQ. V shed 4 bases and J 4 bases; nucleotides not matched to a gene: 3.

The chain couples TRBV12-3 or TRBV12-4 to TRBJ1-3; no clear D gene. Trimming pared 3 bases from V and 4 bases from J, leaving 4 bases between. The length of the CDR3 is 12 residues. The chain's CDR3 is CASSFGGNTIYF. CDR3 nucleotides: TGTGCCAGCAGTTTTGGCGGAAACACCATATATTTT.

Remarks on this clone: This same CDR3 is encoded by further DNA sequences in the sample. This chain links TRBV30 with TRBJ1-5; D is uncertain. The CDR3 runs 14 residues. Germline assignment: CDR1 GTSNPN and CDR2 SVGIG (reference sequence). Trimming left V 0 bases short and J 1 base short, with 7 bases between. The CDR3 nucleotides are TGTGCCTGGAGTGTGTCAGGCAGCAATCAGCCCCAGCATTTT. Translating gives CAWSVSGSNQPQHF.

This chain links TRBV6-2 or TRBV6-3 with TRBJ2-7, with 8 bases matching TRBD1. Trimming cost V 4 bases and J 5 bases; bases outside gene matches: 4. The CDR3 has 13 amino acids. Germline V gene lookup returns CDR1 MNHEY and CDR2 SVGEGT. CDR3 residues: CASSWTGWNEQYF. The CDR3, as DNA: TGTGCCAGCAGTTGGACAGGGTGGAACGAGCAGTACTTC.

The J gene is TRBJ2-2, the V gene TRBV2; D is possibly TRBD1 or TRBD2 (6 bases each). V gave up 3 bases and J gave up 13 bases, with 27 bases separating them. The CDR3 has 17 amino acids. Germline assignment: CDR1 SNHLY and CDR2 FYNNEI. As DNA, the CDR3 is TGTGCCAGCAGTGAGGATGTTCCGTGGGGGGCCAACCTCGGGCTGTTTTTT. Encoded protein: CASSEDVPWGANLGLFF.

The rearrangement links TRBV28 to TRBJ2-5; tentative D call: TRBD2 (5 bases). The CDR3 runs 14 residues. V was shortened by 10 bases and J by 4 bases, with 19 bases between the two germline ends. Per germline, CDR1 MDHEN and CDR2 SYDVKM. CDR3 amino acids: CATDGISLGETQYF. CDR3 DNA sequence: TGTGCCACGGACGGGATCAGTTTGGGAGAGACCCAGTACTTC.

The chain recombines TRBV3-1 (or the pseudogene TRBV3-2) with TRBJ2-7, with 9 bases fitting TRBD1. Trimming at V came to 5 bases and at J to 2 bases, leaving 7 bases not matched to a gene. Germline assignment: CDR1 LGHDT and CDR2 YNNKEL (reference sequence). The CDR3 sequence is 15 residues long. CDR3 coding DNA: TGTGCCAGCAGCGACACCGGGACAGGGCCCTACGAGCAGTACTTC. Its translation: CASSDTGTGPYEQYF.

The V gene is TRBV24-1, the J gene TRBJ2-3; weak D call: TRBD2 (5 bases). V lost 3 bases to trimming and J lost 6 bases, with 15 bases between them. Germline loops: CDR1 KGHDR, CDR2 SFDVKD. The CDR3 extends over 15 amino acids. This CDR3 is CATSDGLTPGDTQYF. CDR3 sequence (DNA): TGTGCCACCAGTGATGGCCTAACTCCGGGGGATACGCAGTATTTT.

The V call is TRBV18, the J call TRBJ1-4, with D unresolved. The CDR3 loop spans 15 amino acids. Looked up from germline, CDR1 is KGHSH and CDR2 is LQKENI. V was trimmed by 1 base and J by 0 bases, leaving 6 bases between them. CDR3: CASSPLSATNEKLFF. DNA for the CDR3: TGTGCCAGCTCACCACTTTCGGCAACTAATGAAAAACTGTTTTTT.

The DNA of the CDR3 is TGTGCCAGCAGCTTACAACCCTCAGCCTCCGAGCAGTACTTC. This sequence encodes CASSLQPSASEQYF. The chain recombines TRBV7-3 with TRBJ2-7; no definite D call. Deletions cut 2 bases from V and 6 bases from J, with 14 bases between. CDR1 is SGHTA, CDR2 FQGTGA, per germline. There are 14 residues in the CDR3.

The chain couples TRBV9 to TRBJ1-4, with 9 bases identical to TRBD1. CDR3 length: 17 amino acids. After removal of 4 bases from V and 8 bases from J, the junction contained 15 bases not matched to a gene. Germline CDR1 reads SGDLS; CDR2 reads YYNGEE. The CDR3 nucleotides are TGTGCCAGCAGCCTAACAGGGGGCGGGGGAGAACGGGAAAAACTGTTTTTT. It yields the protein CASSLTGGGGEREKLFF.

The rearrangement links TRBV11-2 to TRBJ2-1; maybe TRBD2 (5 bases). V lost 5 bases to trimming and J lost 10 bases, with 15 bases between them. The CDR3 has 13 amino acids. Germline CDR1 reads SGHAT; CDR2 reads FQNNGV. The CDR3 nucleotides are TGTGCCAGCAGCATGACCTCCCGAGGGGAGCAGTTCTTC. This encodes CASSMTSRGEQFF.

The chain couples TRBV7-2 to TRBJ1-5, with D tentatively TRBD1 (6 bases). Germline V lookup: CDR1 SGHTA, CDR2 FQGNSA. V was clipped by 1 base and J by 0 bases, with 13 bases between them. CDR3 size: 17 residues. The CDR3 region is CASSLGRQDNSNQPQHF. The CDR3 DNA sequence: TGTGCCAGCAGCTTAGGAAGACAGGATAATAGCAATCAGCCCCAGCATTTT.